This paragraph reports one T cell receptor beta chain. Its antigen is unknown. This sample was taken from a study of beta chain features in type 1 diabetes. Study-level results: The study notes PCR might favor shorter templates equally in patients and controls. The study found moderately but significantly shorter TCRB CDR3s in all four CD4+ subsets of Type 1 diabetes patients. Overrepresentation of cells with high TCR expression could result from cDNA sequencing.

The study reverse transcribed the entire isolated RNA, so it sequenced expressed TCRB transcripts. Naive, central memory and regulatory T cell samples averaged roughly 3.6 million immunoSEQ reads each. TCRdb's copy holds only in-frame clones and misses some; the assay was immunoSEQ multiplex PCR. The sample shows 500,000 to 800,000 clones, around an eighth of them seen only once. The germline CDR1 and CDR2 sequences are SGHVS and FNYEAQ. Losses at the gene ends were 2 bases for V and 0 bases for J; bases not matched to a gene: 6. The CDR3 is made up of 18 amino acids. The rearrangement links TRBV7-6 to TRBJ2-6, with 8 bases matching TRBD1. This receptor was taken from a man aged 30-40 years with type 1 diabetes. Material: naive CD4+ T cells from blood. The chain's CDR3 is CASSLPGTGDSGANVLTF. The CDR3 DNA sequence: TGTGCCAGCAGCTTACCCGGGACAGGAGACTCTGGGGCCAACGTCCTGACTTTC.